These 12 T cell receptor beta chains came from one sample sequenced in a study of cytomegalovirus exposure and HLA in healthy donors. PCR was performed using 60 Vbeta and 13 Jbeta primers. Assay used: immunoSEQ multiplex PCR; TCRdb lists only in-frame clones, some missing. The table includes more than 110,000 clones, over 70% detected once. Sequencing was done on a sample of PBMCs. These receptor sequences come from a man aged 25 to 40 in good health and CMV-seronegative.

The V gene is TRBV7-6, the J gene TRBJ2-5; 14 bases are a match to TRBD2. CDR1 and CDR2 from the germline V gene are SGHVS and FNYEAQ. The CDR3 length is 17 residues. The ends lost 5 bases at V and 5 bases at J; junction bases unmatched: 10. The CDR3 region has the DNA TGTGCCAGCAGCCGCGGACTAGCGGGGGGCACTCGGGAGACCCAGTACTTC. Translating it yields CASSRGLAGGTRETQYF.

The V gene is TRBV5-1, the J gene TRBJ2-7; tentatively, D is TRBD1 (5 bases). The CDR3 has 13 residues. Per germline, CDR1 SGHRS and CDR2 YFSETQ. Trimming cost V 4 bases and J 3 bases, with 11 bases left between them. The CDR3 loop is CASSPWGDYEQYF. The CDR3 nucleotides read TGCGCCAGCAGCCCCTGGGGCGACTACGAGCAGTACTTC.

The chain has TRBV5-4 and TRBJ1-4, with 8 bases lining up with TRBD1. This CDR3 spans 15 amino acids. Per germline, CDR1 SGHNT and CDR2 YYREEE (reference sequence). V shed 5 bases and J 4 bases; nucleotides not matched to a gene: 7. The CDR3 spells CASRDPTGDNEKLFF. The CDR3 nucleotides are TGTGCCAGCAGAGACCCGACAGGGGATAATGAAAAACTGTTTTTT.

The V call is TRBV28, the J call TRBJ1-1; a possible D gene is TRBD1 (5 bases). The CDR3 runs 13 residues. Germline values: CDR1 MDHEN, CDR2 SYDVKM. Trimming stripped 6 bases from V and 5 bases from J, with 13 bases between. CDR3 in DNA: TGTGCCAGCAGCATAAACAGGCATACTGAAGCTTTCTTT. Protein sequence: CASSINRHTEAFF. Full variable domain (missing parts from reference TRBV28 and TRBJ1-1): DVKVTQSSRYLVKRTGEKVFLECVQDMDHENMFWYRQDPGLGLRLIYFSYDVKMKEKGDIPEGYSVSREKKERFSLILESASTNQTSMYLCASSINRHTEAFFGQGTRLTVV.

Remarks on this clone: Its ends do not fully match the called genes, so a read error is possible. The chain uses TRBV5-8 and TRBJ2-6; D is possibly TRBD1 (6 bases). The CDR3 totals 15 residues. Looked up from germline, CDR1 is SGHTS and CDR2 is YDEGEE. In DNA form, the CDR3 reads TGTGCCAGCAGCCTCCAGGGGTCTGGGGCCAACGGCCTGACTTTC. This sequence encodes CASSLQGSGANGLTF.

V gene TRBV7-9 combines with J gene TRBJ1-1, with D unresolved. Trimming removed 9 bases from V and 2 bases from J, with 13 bases in between. CDR3 length: 13 amino acids. CDR1 SEHNR and CDR2 FQNEAQ come from the germline V gene (reference sequence). The CDR3 region is CASSRGSNTEAFF. The CDR3 nucleotides read TGTGCCAGTTCACGGGGATCCAACACTGAAGCTTTCTTT.

The chain carries TRBV28 and TRBJ1-5; D possibly corresponds to TRBD1 (6 bases). V shed 7 bases and J shed 5 bases, with 12 bases lying between them. This CDR3 is built from 13 residues. The germline V gene encodes CDR1 MDHEN and CDR2 SYDVKM. CDR3 DNA sequence: TGTGCCAGCAAGACGGACAGCTATCAGCCCCAGCATTTT. Its translation: CASKTDSYQPQHF.

The J gene is TRBJ1-2, the V gene TRBV7-2, with D uncertain. This CDR3 contains 12 residues. Germline-derived CDR1 and CDR2 are SGHTA and FQGNSA. V was pared by 5 bases and J by 8 bases, with 12 bases between. In DNA, the CDR3 is TGTGCCAGCAGCGCGGACTCCCCGGGCTACACCTTC. The encoded protein is CASSADSPGYTF.

The chain links TRBV28 to TRBJ1-5, with 9 positions matching TRBD1. Trimming cost V 7 bases and J 4 bases; bases outside gene matches: 8. The CDR3 covers 15 residues. CDR1 and CDR2 from the germline V gene are MDHEN and SYDVKM. This CDR3 reads CASNYPGQGNQPQHF. Written as DNA, the CDR3 is TGTGCCAGCAACTATCCGGGACAGGGAAATCAGCCCCAGCATTTT.

The chain recombines TRBV2 with TRBJ2-2, with 7 bases fitting TRBD1. J gave up 0 bases and V 8 bases, and 9 bases lay outside the gene matches. The CDR3 extends over 16 amino acids. Per germline, CDR1 SNHLY and CDR2 FYNNEI. CDR3 region: CASSRQGPSNTGELFF. CDR3 bases: TGTGCCAGCTCGAGACAGGGACCCTCGAACACCGGGGAGCTGTTTTTT.

This clone was detected once. V is TRBV2 and J is TRBJ2-7, with D maybe TRBD1 (6 bases). The length of the CDR3 is 15 residues. Deletions cut 2 bases from V and 1 base from J, with 12 bases between. Germline assignment: CDR1 SNHLY and CDR2 FYNNEI. CDR3 protein: CASSERQDSSYEQYF. Here the CDR3 DNA reads TGTGCCAGCAGTGAAAGACAGGATAGTTCCTACGAGCAGTACTTC.

The rearrangement joins TRBV11-2 to TRBJ1-4, with 7 bases lining up with TRBD1. V shed 6 bases and J 3 bases; nucleotides not matched to a gene: 7. Germline-derived CDR1 and CDR2 are SGHAT and FQNNGV. This CDR3 is built from 15 residues. The CDR3 sequence is CASRSPGQPNEKLFF. CDR3 bases: TGTGCCAGCAGGTCACCGGGACAGCCTAATGAAAAACTGTTTTTT.